Listed here are 30 T cell receptor beta chains from one sample, sequenced in a study of blood T cells in healthy people across ages. Through a sample-barcoded 5' primer and a J-beta primer mix, a second PCR was run for 7 to 11 cycles. Each CDR3 protein gets one entry after TCRdb re-called the 5' RACE reads with MiXCR. The sample has some 760,000 distinct CDR3 sequences; 20% to 25% are singletons. The data also belong to a second study, concerning T cells of mothers and their children.

Sequencing input: blood. The receptors stem from a boy aged 5 to 17 in good health.

The CDR3 nucleotides read TGTGCCAGCAGCTTGACCAAGCGGGACCCTCCCTACGAGCAGTACTTC. It specifies CASSLTKRDPPYEQYF. The rearrangement links TRBV7-9 to TRBJ2-7; TRBD2 matches at 7 bases. The germline V gene has CDR1 SEHNR and CDR2 FQNEAQ (reference sequence). V gave up 3 bases and J gave up 2 bases; unmatched junction bases: 10. CDR3 length equals 16 residues.

V gene TRBV7-9 combines with J gene TRBJ1-4, with D maybe TRBD1 (6 bases). Germline V CDR1 and CDR2: SEHNR, FQNEAQ (reference sequence). The CDR3 length is 16 residues. V shed 5 bases and J shed 7 bases, with 20 bases lying between them. This chain's CDR3 is CASSGYRAGETEKLFF. CDR3 coding DNA: TGTGCCAGCAGCGGATACAGGGCCGGGGAGACTGAAAAACTGTTTTTT.

V and J are TRBV28 and TRBJ2-1; D may be TRBD2 (5 bases). Germline lookup yields CDR1 MDHEN and CDR2 SYDVKM. The CDR3 totals 17 residues. Trimming cost V 6 bases and J 0 bases, with 18 bases left between them. CDR3 in DNA: TGTGCCAGCAGCCATGGTAGGTGGGAGAGCTCCTACAATGAGCAGTTCTTC. This sequence encodes CASSHGRWESSYNEQFF.

The chain has TRBV27 and TRBJ2-3; 8 bases line up with TRBD2. The CDR3 runs 16 residues. V lost 7 bases, J lost 0 bases, and 9 bases stayed unmatched. From germline, CDR1 is MNHEY and CDR2 SMNVEV (reference sequence). CDR3: CASNSGVPSSTDTQYF. Written as DNA, the CDR3 is TGTGCCAGCAATAGCGGGGTACCTTCTAGCACAGATACGCAGTATTTT.

This clonotype appeared a few times. This sequence joins TRBV11-1 and TRBJ1-1, with D tentatively TRBD1 (6 bases). The germline CDR1 and CDR2 sequences are SGHAT and FQDESV (reference sequence). The CDR3 sequence is 12 residues long. V lost 7 bases to trimming and J lost 1 base, with 7 bases between them. Here the CDR3 DNA reads TGTGCCAGCAAGACAGGGAACACTGAAGCTTTCTTT. This translates into CASKTGNTEAFF. The full variable domain, rest sourced from reference TRBV11-1 and TRBJ1-1, is EAEVAQSPRYKITEKSQAVAFWCDPISGHATLYWYRQILGQGPELLVQFQDESVVDDSQLPKDRFSAERLKGVDSTLKIQPAELGDSAMYLCASKTGNTEAFFGQGTRLTVV.

This rearrangement joins TRBV29-1 to TRBJ1-2; TRBD1 might be the D (6 bases). CDR3 length equals 14 residues. The germline CDR1 and CDR2 sequences are SQVTM and ANQGSEA. Trimming cost V 5 bases and J 3 bases, with 16 bases left between them. CDR3 DNA sequence: TGCAGCGTTTCCCGACAGGCCAGAGACTATGGCTACACCTTC. Translated: CSVSRQARDYGYTF.

The chain joins TRBV10-2 to TRBJ2-3; TRBD2 matches 7 bases. V was clipped by 8 bases and J by 4 bases; unmatched bases: 9. CDR3 size: 14 residues. The germline gives CDR1 WSHSY, CDR2 SAAADI. CDR3 nucleotide sequence: TGCGCCAGCGGGGAGGGGCCCGGGCCAGATACGCAGTATTTT. Protein sequence: CASGEGPGPDTQYF.

The sample holds a few counts of this clonotype. CDR3 protein: CASRGQPLFSYEQYF. The CDR3 DNA sequence: TGTGCCAGCAGGGGACAGCCACTCTTCTCCTACGAGCAGTACTTC. The chain uses TRBV28 and TRBJ2-7, with 7 bases fitting TRBD1. Germline lookup yields CDR1 MDHEN and CDR2 SYDVKM. The CDR3 is made up of 15 amino acids. V lost 6 bases and J lost 0; bases outside the gene matches: 8.

The chain recombines TRBV5-1 with TRBJ2-5, with D hard to call. The length of the CDR3 is 14 residues. V was trimmed by 4 bases and J by 1 base, leaving 11 bases between them. Germline CDR1 reads SGHRS; CDR2 reads YFSETQ. The CDR3 nucleotides read TGCGCCAGCAGCCCCCGGTCTCGCCAAGAGACCCAGTACTTC. It translates to CASSPRSRQETQYF.

This clonotype was recorded a few times. The chain links TRBV14 to TRBJ2-5, with D perhaps TRBD1 (6 bases). Matching the DNA end better, TRBJ2-1 makes the J call doubtful. This CDR3 region has 14 residues. Per the germline V gene, CDR1 is SGHDN and CDR2 is FVKESK. CDR3 sequence reads: CASSPVGALNEQFF. CDR3 in DNA: TGTGCCAGCAGCCCCGTGGGGGCTTTAAATGAGCAGTTCTTC.

This clonotype was seen more than once but under ten times. The chain recombines TRBV7-9 with TRBJ2-1; D is unclear. The tail of the sequence fits TRBJ2-7 better, so the J call may be wrong. CDR1 is SEHNR, CDR2 FQNEAQ, per germline (reference sequence). This CDR3 region has 18 residues. The CDR3, as DNA: TGTGCCAGCAGCACCAACCCTATCATGCTGGGTTCCTACAATGAGCAGTACTTC. Translating it yields CASSTNPIMLGSYNEQYF.

This clonotype came up a few times. The chain has TRBV6-2 or TRBV6-3 and TRBJ2-1; 12 bases are a match to TRBD2. Trimming took 10 bases from V and 7 from J; bases not matched to a gene: 8. The CDR3 is 14 amino acids. CDR1 is MNHEY, CDR2 SVGEGT, per germline. CDR3 in amino acids: CATKTSGSSNEQFF. The CDR3 DNA reads TGTGCCACCAAGACTAGCGGGAGTAGTAATGAGCAGTTCTTC.

This clonotype showed up just a few times. One end of the junction varies from germline; a read error may be responsible. This chain uses TRBV12-5 with TRBJ2-5; D may be TRBD2 (6 bases). Germline loops: CDR1 LGHNT, CDR2 FRNRAP. The CDR3 runs to 16 residues. Here the CDR3 DNA reads TGTGCTAGTGGTTTGGTTGGAGGGCTTGGTGAAGAGGCCCAGTACTTC. Protein product: CASGLVGGLGEEAQYF.

The V call is TRBV27, the J call TRBJ2-7, with D tentatively TRBD1 (6 bases). The V and J ends lost 2 bases and 5 bases respectively, with 13 bases between them. The CDR3 sequence is 14 residues long. Germline V lookup: CDR1 MNHEY, CDR2 SMNVEV (reference sequence). The CDR3 loop reads CASSLIDRMDEQYF. The CDR3 DNA reads as TGTGCCAGCAGTTTAATCGACAGGATGGACGAGCAGTACTTC.

This clonotype has a handful of counts. The CDR3 here is CASSKPRDLGETQYF. In nucleotides, the CDR3 is TGTGCCAGCAGCAAGCCGAGGGACCTTGGAGAGACCCAGTACTTC. The genes are TRBV11-3 and TRBJ2-5, with D possibly being TRBD1 or TRBD2 (5 bases each). Germline CDR1 SGHNT, CDR2 YENEEA. The CDR3 is 15 amino acids. V lost 5 bases to trimming and J lost 4 bases, with 17 bases between them.

The V gene is TRBV15, the J gene TRBJ2-7; D call uncertain. Germline V gives CDR1 LNHNV, CDR2 YYDKDF (reference sequence). The length of the CDR3 is 15 residues. Trimming removed 0 bases from V and 0 bases from J, with 9 bases in between. The CDR3 DNA reads TGTGCCACCAGCAGAGAAGTGTCGTCCTCCTACGAGCAGTACTTC. As protein: CATSREVSSSYEQYF.

The CDR3 loop is CASTWDTYNEQFF. CDR3 nucleotide sequence: TGTGCCAGCACATGGGACACTTACAATGAGCAGTTCTTC. The chain links TRBV12-3 or TRBV12-4 to TRBJ2-1, with a possible D match to TRBD1 (6 bases). Between the trimmed V and J ends, which lost 7 bases and 4 bases, there was a span of 11 bases. The CDR3 is made up of 13 amino acids.

There are a few counts of this clonotype. The chain has TRBV4-1 and TRBJ2-3, with TRBD1 identical over 7 bases. The CDR3 has 15 residues. Germline-derived CDR1 and CDR2 are MGHRA and YSYEKL. With V trimmed by 1 base and J by 9 bases, 10 bases remained unmatched. Here the CDR3 reads CASSQGTGPGTTQYF. CDR3 bases: TGCGCCAGCAGCCAAGGGACAGGCCCCGGGACAACGCAGTATTTT.

This clonotype was seen more than once but under ten times. J is TRBJ2-1 and V is TRBV20-1; 10 nucleotides agree with TRBD2. Germline assignment: CDR1 DFQATT and CDR2 SNEGSKA (reference sequence). The V segment lost 0 bases and the J segment 4 bases; nucleotides outside the gene matches: 3. The CDR3 spans 15 residues. The CDR3 region has the DNA TGCAGTGCTAGAGATACTAGCGGGGTGTACAATGAGCAGTTCTTC. Protein: CSARDTSGVYNEQFF.

This clonotype was seen a few times. V and J are TRBV6-6 and TRBJ2-5, with TRBD2 identical over 7 bases. The J call is uncertain, as TRBJ2-1 better fits the DNA end. The CDR3 contains 14 residues. In germline, CDR1 is MNHNY, CDR2 SVGAGI (reference sequence). As DNA, the CDR3 is TGTGCCAGCATCGGAGCGGGAAGATACAATGAGCAGTTCTTC. Protein product: CASIGAGRYNEQFF.

This clonotype was seen a few times. J is TRBJ2-5 and V is TRBV7-8; D unclear. This CDR3 has 14 residues. CDR1 and CDR2 (germline): SGHVS, FQNEAQ. V gave up 3 bases and J gave up 0 bases, with 8 bases separating them. The CDR3 here is CASSFDGNQETQYF. The CDR3 bases are TGTGCCAGCAGCTTCGACGGTAACCAAGAGACCCAGTACTTC.

This chain links TRBV7-2 with TRBJ2-2; 9 bases line up with TRBD1. The CDR3 sequence is 15 residues long. CDR1 and CDR2 (germline): SGHTA, FQGNSA. Trimming took 5 bases from V and 3 from J; bases not matched to a gene: 4. CDR3 protein: CASSAGTGYTGELFF. The CDR3, as DNA: TGTGCCAGCAGCGCCGGGACAGGGTACACCGGGGAGCTGTTTTTT.

This chain links TRBV4-1 with TRBJ2-7; TRBD2 aligns across 7 bases. CDR1 MGHRA and CDR2 YSYEKL come from the germline V gene. V was clipped by 1 base and J by 2 bases; unmatched bases: 5. This CDR3 spans 15 amino acids. CDR3 bases: TGCGCCAGCAGCCAAGGTGCGGGAGTGGCCTACGAGCAGTACTTC. As protein: CASSQGAGVAYEQYF.

The chain is built from TRBV18 and TRBJ1-4; D unclear. Germline V gene lookup returns CDR1 KGHSH and CDR2 LQKENI. V lost 5 bases, J lost 0 bases, and 13 bases lay in between. This CDR3 comprises 16 residues. The CDR3 sequence: CASSSRDGATNEKLFF. The CDR3 DNA sequence: TGTGCCAGCTCATCGAGAGATGGTGCAACTAATGAAAAACTGTTTTTT.

The rearrangement links TRBV7-2 to TRBJ1-2; no reliable D call. CDR3 length: 14 residues. With 1 base removed from V and 1 base from J, the gap between germline ends came to 7 bases. The V gene's germline CDR1 is SGHTA and CDR2 FQGNSA. The CDR3 DNA is TGTGCCAGCAGCTTAGAGGCATTTAACTATGGCTACACCTTC. It codes for CASSLEAFNYGYTF. Looking up the rest from reference TRBV7-2 and TRBJ1-2 gives the full variable domain: GAGVSQSPSNKVTEKGKDVELRCDPISGHTALYWYRQSLGQGLEFLIYFQGNSAPDKSGLPSDRFSAERTGGSVSTLTIQRTQQEDSAVYLCASSLEAFNYGYTFGSGTRLTVV.

The CDR3 is CSAMGNEQFF. The CDR3 DNA reads TGCAGCGCGATGGGGAATGAGCAGTTCTTC. The chain recombines TRBV29-1 with TRBJ2-1; D not resolved. The germline gives CDR1 SQVTM, CDR2 ANQGSEA. V was cut by 7 bases and J by 7 bases, with 8 bases left in between. The CDR3 loop spans 10 amino acids.

This clonotype was found many times. J is TRBJ2-5 and V is TRBV20-1; 8 positions match TRBD2. Germline lookup yields CDR1 DFQATT and CDR2 SNEGSKA (reference sequence). This CDR3 contains 12 residues. DNA for the CDR3: TGCAGCGCGGGGGGATCCCAAGAGACCCAGTACTTC. Protein: CSAGGSQETQYF.

The V and J genes are TRBV15 and TRBJ2-5; TRBD2 is a possible D gene (6 bases). The DNA end is more similar to TRBJ2-7, so the J call may be wrong. CDR1 and CDR2 from the germline V gene are LNHNV and YYDKDF (reference sequence). The CDR3 length is 18 residues. In DNA, the CDR3 is TGTGCCACCAGCAGAGATCTCGGGGGAGGAACAGGTGTGGACGAGCAGTACGTC. Translating it yields CATSRDLGGGTGVDEQYV.

The CDR3 DNA follows: TGTGCCAGCAGCTTAGCCTCAGGGAGCCAAGAGACCCAGTACTTC. Its translation: CASSLASGSQETQYF. The chain joins TRBV11-1 to TRBJ2-5, with D tentatively TRBD1 or TRBD2 (5 bases each). Deletions cut 0 bases from V and 1 base from J, with 9 bases between. The CDR3 spans 15 residues. Germline loops: CDR1 SGHAT, CDR2 FQDESV (reference sequence).

The gene calls are TRBV28 and TRBJ2-5, with D uncertain. This CDR3 is 15 amino acids long. Trimming pared 6 bases from V and 0 bases from J, leaving 14 bases between. Looked up from germline, CDR1 is MDHEN and CDR2 is SYDVKM. The CDR3 sequence: CASRDRVGNQETQYF. Here the CDR3 DNA reads TGTGCCAGCAGGGATAGGGTCGGCAACCAAGAGACCCAGTACTTC.